Following are 6 T cell receptor beta chains from one sample sequenced in a study of shared clonotypes between healthy human individuals. Profiling relied on immunoSEQ multiplex PCR, and the TCRdb table lists in-frame clones only, not all of them. Among some 2.4 million clones listed, approximately 93% were seen once. The specimen was naive CD4+ T cells from PBMCs. Documented subset: CD45RA+ positively selected. These receptors came from a man between 18 and 35 years old in good health. Some clones in this sample may be carry-over from other donors' samples.

This rearrangement joins TRBV5-1 to TRBJ2-2, with TRBD1 matching over 9 bases. Germline assignment: CDR1 SGHRS and CDR2 YFSETQ. Losses at the gene ends were 3 bases for V and 3 bases for J; bases not matched to a gene: 3. The CDR3 is 15 amino acids. CDR3 sequence: CASSYTGGYTGELFF. The DNA of the CDR3 is TGCGCCAGCAGCTACACAGGGGGCTACACCGGGGAGCTGTTTTTT.

The rearrangement links TRBV28 to TRBJ1-1; no reliable D call. The CDR3 totals 12 residues. V dropped 3 bases and J dropped 6 bases, with 8 bases sitting between them. Looked up from germline, CDR1 is MDHEN and CDR2 is SYDVKM. CDR3: CASSLIGSEAFF. CDR3 DNA sequence: TGTGCCAGCAGTTTGATAGGATCTGAAGCTTTCTTT.

The rearrangement links TRBV4-1 to TRBJ2-7, with 14 bases that match TRBD2. The J segment lost 6 bases and the V segment lost 0 bases, leaving 4 bases of the junction unmatched. Germline loops: CDR1 MGHRA, CDR2 YSYEKL. The CDR3 runs 16 residues. As DNA, the CDR3 is TGCGCCAGCAGCCAAGATAGGGGACTAGCGGGAGTCGAGCAGTACTTC. Its protein product is CASSQDRGLAGVEQYF.

Turning to this clone: The same CDR3 arises from other DNA sequences in this sample as well. This chain connects TRBV18 to TRBJ2-7, with D maybe TRBD1 (5 bases). V was pared by 3 bases and J by 5 bases, with 11 bases between. The CDR3 totals 13 residues. Germline CDR1 reads KGHSH; CDR2 reads LQKENI. The CDR3 reads CASSPRQGHEQYF. In DNA, the CDR3 is TGTGCCAGCTCACCCCGTCAGGGCCACGAGCAGTACTTC.

The J gene is TRBJ2-7, the V gene TRBV11-2, with D possibly TRBD2 on 6 matching bases. This CDR3 region has 15 residues. Trimming pared 2 bases from V and 2 bases from J, leaving 13 bases between. Germline assignment: CDR1 SGHAT and CDR2 FQNNGV. CDR3 coding DNA: TGTGCCAGCAGCTTAAATTCGGGCGGGGCCTACGAGCAGTACTTC. This sequence encodes CASSLNSGGAYEQYF.

The gene calls are TRBV18 and TRBJ2-7; TRBD2 agrees at 13 bases. Germline V gene lookup returns CDR1 KGHSH and CDR2 LQKENI. The V and J ends lost 0 bases and 6 bases, in that order; junction bases with no gene match: 8. This CDR3 is built from 17 residues. CDR3 bases: TGTGCCAGCTCACCACCGGGACTAGCGGGGACCCTAGGCGAGCAGTACTTC. Its protein product is CASSPPGLAGTLGEQYF.